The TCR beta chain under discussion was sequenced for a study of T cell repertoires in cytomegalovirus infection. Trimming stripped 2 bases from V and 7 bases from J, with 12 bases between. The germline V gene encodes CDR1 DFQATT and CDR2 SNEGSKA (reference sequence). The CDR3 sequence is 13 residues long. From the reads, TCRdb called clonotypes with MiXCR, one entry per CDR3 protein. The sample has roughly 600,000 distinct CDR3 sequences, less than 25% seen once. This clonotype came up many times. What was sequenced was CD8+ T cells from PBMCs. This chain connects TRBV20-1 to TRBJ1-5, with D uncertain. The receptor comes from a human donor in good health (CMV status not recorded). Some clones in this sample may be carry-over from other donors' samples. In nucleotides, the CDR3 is TGCAGTGCTAGAAGCACCGACTGGCAGCCCCAGCATTTT. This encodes CSARSTDWQPQHF.